What follows describes a single T cell receptor beta chain. These data come from a study of CD8+CD57+ T cells in acquired aplastic anemia. CDR3 and TCR beta VDJ profiling relied on genomic DNA as the template. TCRdb called the reads again in MiXCR, with one record for every CDR3 protein. The repertoire holds hundreds of thousands of distinct CDR3 sequences, with about 70% as singletons. CDR1 is DFQATT and CDR2 is SNEGSKA in the germline V gene (reference sequence). CDR3 length equals 13 residues. The germline V and J ends were trimmed by 3 bases and 0 bases, with 8 bases remaining between them. The chain carries TRBV20-1 and TRBJ2-5; D remains ambiguous. This sequence originates from a human donor in good health, serving as a control. Input material: sorted CD4+, CD8+, or CD8+CD57+ T cells (not recorded which) from PBMCs. This chain's CDR3 is CSASPLDQETQYF. The CDR3 DNA reads TGCAGTGCTAGCCCGTTAGACCAAGAGACCCAGTACTTC.